Below are 23 T cell receptor beta chains sequenced from a single sample in a study of CDR3 diversity in severe acne. TCRdb re-derived calls from the PCR reads in MiXCR, one entry per CDR3 protein. This table holds over 100,000 distinct CDR3 sequences, 51% found once. The sequenced sample was blood. Receptor source: a male donor with acne.

V is TRBV28 and J is TRBJ1-1; D possibly corresponds to TRBD1 (6 bases). Germline lookup yields CDR1 MDHEN and CDR2 SYDVKM. Trimming cost V 0 bases and J 5 bases, with 13 bases left between them. This CDR3 is built from 15 residues. The DNA of the CDR3 is TGTGCCAGCAGTTTATGGCGGGGGGCGAAGACTGAAGCTTTCTTT. As protein: CASSLWRGAKTEAFF. The whole variable domain, filled in from reference TRBV28 and TRBJ1-1, reads DVKVTQSSRYLVKRTGEKVFLECVQDMDHENMFWYRQDPGLGLRLIYFSYDVKMKEKGDIPEGYSVSREKKERFSLILESASTNQTSMYLCASSLWRGAKTEAFFGQGTRLTVV.

The rearrangement uses TRBV4-3 and TRBJ2-7; TRBD2 might be the D (6 bases). The CDR3 is made up of 19 amino acids. Germline assignment: CDR1 LGHNA and CDR2 YSLEER. Trimming took off 1 base at V and 0 bases at J, with 22 bases between the two ends. In nucleotides, the CDR3 is TGCGCCAGCAGCCAAGGGGGGGTCTCCGGGAGATCCTGCTCCTACGAGCAGTACTTC. It translates to CASSQGGVSGRSCSYEQYF.

About this clonotype: No conserved phenylalanine or tryptophan is present at the end of the CDR3, so a read error is the likely explanation. Because the CDR3's place on the DNA is in doubt, the DNA is left out and the CDR3 is given as listed by TCRdb. The V and J genes are TRBV7-8 and TRBJ2-5. Germline lookup yields CDR1 SGHVS and CDR2 FQNEAQ. The CDR3 length is 14 residues, termini included. The CDR3 reads CASSLGALPGANYL.

This clonotype was detected ten times or more. The J gene is TRBJ2-7, the V gene TRBV5-4, with D uncertain. Trimming stripped 0 bases from V and 5 bases from J, with 9 bases between. Germline V gene lookup returns CDR1 SGHNT and CDR2 YYREEE (reference sequence). The CDR3 totals 13 residues. The CDR3 loop is CASSLENRDEQYF. The CDR3 region has the DNA TGTGCCAGCAGCTTGGAAAACCGTGACGAGCAGTACTTC.

This chain connects TRBV15 to TRBJ2-1, with 13 bases matching TRBD2. Germline lookup yields CDR1 LNHNV and CDR2 YYDKDF (reference sequence). J gave up 3 bases and V 5 bases, and 7 bases lay outside the gene matches. The CDR3 extends over 17 amino acids. The CDR3 DNA sequence: TGTGCCACCAGCGCTGGACTAGCGGGAGTACGCTACAATGAGCAGTTCTTC. The encoded protein is CATSAGLAGVRYNEQFF.

The rearrangement joins TRBV24-1 to TRBJ2-1, with a possible D match to TRBD2 (5 bases). The CDR3 is 15 amino acids. CDR1 and CDR2 from the germline V gene are KGHDR and SFDVKD. V lost 1 base and J lost 12, with 18 bases in between. Here the CDR3 reads CATSDFPKSTSGQFF. The CDR3 DNA follows: TGTGCCACCAGTGATTTTCCCAAGTCGACCAGCGGGCAGTTCTTC.

In this sample, this clonotype turned up many times. This sequence joins TRBV5-1 and TRBJ2-2; D possibly corresponds to TRBD2 (6 bases). Germline CDR1 SGHRS, CDR2 YFSETQ. Trimming took off 2 bases at V and 6 bases at J, with 8 bases between the two ends. CDR3 length: 13 amino acids. The CDR3 region has the DNA TGCGCCAGCAGCTTCGGGGACTCCGGGGAGCTGTTTTTT. Translated, it gives CASSFGDSGELFF.

The rearrangement links TRBV2 to TRBJ2-7; 10 positions match TRBD2. The length of the CDR3 is 14 residues. Trimming took 6 bases from V and 7 from J; bases not matched to a gene: 9. Looked up from germline, CDR1 is SNHLY and CDR2 is FYNNEI. The CDR3 region has the DNA TGTGCCAGCAGCGTAGCGGGAGGTTCACGAGAGCAGTACTTC. Translated, it gives CASSVAGGSREQYF.

The rearrangement joins TRBV5-5 to TRBJ1-1; D not resolved. Per germline, CDR1 SGHKS and CDR2 YYEKEE (reference sequence). The CDR3 loop spans 14 amino acids. V lost 2 bases, J lost 5 bases, and 13 bases lay in between. The CDR3 DNA reads TGTGCCAGCAGCTTAGTCGGGAGGCAGACTGAAGCTTTCTTT. The encoded protein is CASSLVGRQTEAFF.

V and J are TRBV20-1 and TRBJ2-7; 13 nucleotides line up with TRBD2. The CDR3 length is 17 residues. In germline, CDR1 is DFQATT, CDR2 SNEGSKA (reference sequence). V was pared by 3 bases and J by 5 bases, with 13 bases of the junction left unmatched. The CDR3 here is CSARAITSGRARDEQYF. CDR3 nucleotide sequence: TGCAGTGCTAGGGCTATTACTAGCGGGAGGGCCCGCGACGAGCAGTACTTC.

The gene calls are TRBV7-9 and TRBJ1-2; TRBD1 aligns across 8 bases. Trimming took 0 bases from V and 2 from J; bases not matched to a gene: 2. Germline assignment: CDR1 SEHNR and CDR2 FQNEAQ (reference sequence). The CDR3 sequence is 15 residues long. The CDR3 DNA is TGTGCCAGCAGCTTAGCCGGACAGGGCAACTATGGCTACACCTTC. Translated, it gives CASSLAGQGNYGYTF.

This clonotype was counted ten times or more. The gene calls are TRBV5-4 and TRBJ2-5, with 9 bases fitting TRBD2. Germline trimming cut 0 bases from V and 3 bases from J; bases unmatched to any gene: 12. The germline V gene encodes CDR1 SGHNT and CDR2 YYREEE (reference sequence). The CDR3 is 18 amino acids. The CDR3 region is CASSLVVWRGGPKETQYF. The DNA for the CDR3 is TGTGCCAGCAGCTTGGTGGTCTGGCGGGGGGGACCTAAAGAGACCCAGTACTTC.

A remark on this clonotype: Just one base apart from a much larger clone, this may be a read error. The V and J genes are TRBV5-6 and TRBJ2-6, with D possibly TRBD1 on 6 matching bases. The length of the CDR3 is 16 residues. Germline V gives CDR1 SGHDT, CDR2 YYEEEE. CDR3 in amino acids: CASSEVQGTGANALTF. CDR3 in DNA: TGTGCCAGCAGCGAAGTACAGGGTACTGGGGCCAACGCCCTGACTTTC.

This clonotype was found many times. This rearrangement joins TRBV7-9 to TRBJ1-4; 7 nucleotides align to TRBD1. This CDR3 contains 16 residues. Germline CDR1 and CDR2: SEHNR and FQNEAQ (reference sequence). Losses at the gene ends were 4 bases for V and 6 bases for J; bases not matched to a gene: 11. CDR3 coding DNA: TGTGCCAGCAGCTCCCCTGGGGACAGCGTGGATGAAAAACTGTTTTTT. Encoded protein: CASSSPGDSVDEKLFF.

This clonotype was counted many times. The chain employs TRBV20-1 and TRBJ2-7; D is unresolved. CDR3 length: 11 amino acids. Trimming took 5 bases from V and 0 from J, leaving 5 bases between them. CDR1 is DFQATT, CDR2 SNEGSKA, per germline (reference sequence). As DNA, the CDR3 is TGCAGTGCTTATGCCTCCTACGAGCAGTACTTC. It yields the protein CSAYASYEQYF.

The gene calls are TRBV7-2 and TRBJ2-7; D perhaps matches TRBD1 (7 bases). Germline values: CDR1 SGHTA, CDR2 FQGNSA. Trimming cost V 5 bases and J 0 bases, with 11 bases left between them. The CDR3 is 14 residues long. CDR3 nucleotide sequence: TGTGCCAGCAGCGTGCGGGACAGCTCCTACGAGCAGTACTTC. Protein product: CASSVRDSSYEQYF.

The chain uses TRBV6-1 and TRBJ2-3; TRBD1 matches 9 bases. The CDR3 extends over 15 amino acids. V shed 10 bases, J shed 4 bases, and the junction held 12 bases outside the gene matches. The V gene's germline CDR1 is MNHNS and CDR2 SASEGT. CDR3 in amino acids: CATRWGQGVADTQYF. CDR3 sequence (DNA): TGTGCCACCCGATGGGGACAGGGAGTTGCAGATACGCAGTATTTT.

In this sample, this clonotype turned up many times. This chain links TRBV5-1 with TRBJ2-2; D gene uncertain. Germline V gene sequence: CDR1 SGHRS, CDR2 YFSETQ. The V gene lost 5 bases and the J gene lost 1 base, with 9 bases spanning the gap. This CDR3 has 14 amino acids. The CDR3 DNA sequence: TGCGCCAGCAGATTATCCGAGAACACCGGGGAGCTGTTTTTT. Translating gives CASRLSENTGELFF.

For this clonotype: Mismatch with germline at one junction end may stem from a read error. This sequence joins TRBV7-2 and TRBJ2-5; possibly TRBD1 for D (5 bases). This CDR3 region has 16 residues. The germline CDR1 and CDR2 sequences are SGHTA and FQGNSA. CDR3 sequence reads: CASSRNPRQRQETQYF. CDR3 nucleotide sequence: TGTGCCAGCAGCCGTAATCCTCGACAGCGCCAAGAGACCCAGTACTTT.

The chain links TRBV7-9 to TRBJ1-6; D unresolved. Trimming left V 2 bases short and J 10 bases short, with 15 bases between. The germline gives CDR1 SEHNR, CDR2 FQNEAQ (reference sequence). CDR3 length: 15 amino acids. The CDR3 DNA reads TGTGCCAGCAGCTTAACGGGTAGCGTCGGGTCACCCCTCCACTTT. It specifies CASSLTGSVGSPLHF.

This clonotype has a handful of counts. A much bigger clone sits one base away, suggesting this may be a read error. The rearrangement joins TRBV20-1 to TRBJ2-1, with TRBD2 identical over 9 bases. The CDR3 contains 18 residues. Germline trimming cut 0 bases from V and 10 bases from J; bases unmatched to any gene: 19. The germline V gene has CDR1 DFQATT and CDR2 SNEGSKA (reference sequence). The chain's CDR3 is CSARDRGSGSVGGYEQFF. CDR3 in DNA: TGCAGTGCTAGAGATCGGGGTAGCGGGAGTGTGGGGGGCTACGAGCAGTTCTTC.

In its sample, this clonotype was seen many times. This chain uses TRBV6-1 with TRBJ2-7; unclear D gene. CDR3 size: 15 residues. CDR1 and CDR2 from the germline V gene are MNHNS and SASEGT. Trimming left V 7 bases short and J 0 bases short, with 16 bases between. In nucleotides, the CDR3 is TGTGCCAGCACCTGGGGTGAGGAGTACTCCTACGAGCAGTACTTC. Amino acids: CASTWGEEYSYEQYF.

This clonotype was seen a handful of times. An end of the junction does not agree with germline; a read error may underlie this. This chain links TRBV28 with TRBJ2-5, with D uncertain. Germline assignment: CDR1 MDHEN and CDR2 SYDVKM. The CDR3 is 13 residues long. CDR3 DNA sequence: TGTGCCAGCAGTTATCCGGCCCTAGAGACCCAGCACTTC. It yields the protein CASSYPALETQHF. The full variable domain, rest sourced from reference TRBV28 and TRBJ2-5, is DVKVTQSSRYLVKRTGEKVFLECVQDMDHENMFWYRQDPGLGLRLIYFSYDVKMKEKGDIPEGYSVSREKKERFSLILESASTNQTSMYLCASSYPALETQHFGPGTRLLVL.